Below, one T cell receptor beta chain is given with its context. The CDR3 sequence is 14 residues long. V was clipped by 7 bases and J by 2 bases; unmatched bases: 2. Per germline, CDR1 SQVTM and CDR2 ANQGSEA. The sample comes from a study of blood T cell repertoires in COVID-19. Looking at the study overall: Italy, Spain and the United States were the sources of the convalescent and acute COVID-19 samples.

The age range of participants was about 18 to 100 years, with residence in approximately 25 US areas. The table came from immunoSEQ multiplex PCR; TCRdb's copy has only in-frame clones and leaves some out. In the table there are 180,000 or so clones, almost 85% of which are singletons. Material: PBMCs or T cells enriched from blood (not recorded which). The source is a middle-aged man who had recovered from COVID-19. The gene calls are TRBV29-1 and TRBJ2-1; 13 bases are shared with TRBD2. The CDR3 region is CSAGLAGPYNEQFF. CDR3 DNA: TGCAGCGCGGGACTAGCGGGACCCTACAATGAGCAGTTCTTC.